This TCR beta chain emerged from a study of blood T cell repertoires in COVID-19. Study-wide context: Sites in the United States, Italy and Spain provided acute and convalescent COVID-19 samples.

This CDR3 is built from 15 residues. The V and J ends lost 3 bases and 5 bases, in that order; junction bases with no gene match: 6. Germline-derived CDR1 and CDR2 are KGHSH and LQKENI. Here immunoSEQ multiplex PCR was the method, and the copy in TCRdb shows in-frame clones only, minus some. Of 100,000 or so clones in the sample, approximately 84% were seen once. The receptor was derived from a man in his forties or fifties with active or convalescent COVID-19. V is TRBV18 and J is TRBJ1-2, with 10 bases lining up with TRBD1. Sequenced: peripheral blood. The CDR3 region is CASSPSGQGGYGYTF. CDR3 sequence (DNA): TGTGCCAGCTCACCTTCCGGACAGGGGGGATATGGCTACACCTTC. Together with reference TRBV18 and TRBJ1-2, the CDR3 gives the full variable domain: NAGVMQNPRHLVRRRGQEARLRCSPMKGHSHVYWYRQLPEEGLKFMVYLQKENIIDESGMPKERFSAEFPKEGPSILRIQQVVRGDSAAYFCASSPSGQGGYGYTFGSGTRLTVV.